These T cell receptor beta chains were read from a single sample in a study of beta chain features in type 1 diabetes. The data were produced by immunoSEQ multiplex PCR, yet TCRdb's version contains in-frame clones alone and is incomplete. The table lists around 690,000 clones, about an eighth of them singletons. Sequenced input: naive CD4+ T cells from blood. The receptors originated from a man aged 30-40 years with type 1 diabetes. The CDR3 runs from the conserved cysteine through the conserved F or W. Fields, in order: J gene, D gene, V gene, clone size, CDR3 DNA, CDR3 protein. The D gene is left open where the match is weak. Size values are once, few and many counts, or a class for expanded clones, and some rows have none.

j_call: TRBJ2-5; d_call: NA; v_call: TRBV7-8; clone_size: few; cdr3_nt: TGTGCCAGCAGCCGGGACGTCCAAGAGACCCAGTACTTC; cdr3_aa: CASSRDVQETQYF
j_call: TRBJ2-3; d_call: NA; v_call: TRBV19; clone_size: NA; cdr3_nt: TGTGCCAGTAGTATATATCCAGGGCCCTCGCCTAGCACAGATACGCAGTATTTT; cdr3_aa: CASSIYPGPSPSTDTQYF
j_call: TRBJ2-1; d_call: TRBD2; v_call: TRBV7-2; clone_size: NA; cdr3_nt: TGTGCCAGCCTCCCTGGGCTAGCGGGGGATGAGCAGTTCTTC; cdr3_aa: CASLPGLAGDEQFF
j_call: TRBJ2-4; d_call: NA; v_call: TRBV27; clone_size: NA; cdr3_nt: TGTGCCAGCAGTTTAAAGGCGGTAGCCAAAAACATTCAGTACTTC; cdr3_aa: CASSLKAVAKNIQYF
j_call: TRBJ2-7; d_call: NA; v_call: TRBV30; clone_size: few; cdr3_nt: TGTGCCTGGAGTGAGTCCTACGAGCAGTACTTC; cdr3_aa: CAWSESYEQYF
j_call: TRBJ1-3; d_call: NA; v_call: TRBV9; clone_size: NA; cdr3_nt: TGTGCCAGCAGCGTAGAGGCCGGGACGGCTGGAAACACCATATATTTT; cdr3_aa: CASSVEAGTAGNTIYF
j_call: TRBJ2-3; d_call: NA; v_call: TRBV18; clone_size: NA; cdr3_nt: TGTGCCAGCTCCCCCACGGGGGACAGAATCACAGATACGCAGTATTTT; cdr3_aa: CASSPTGDRITDTQYF
j_call: TRBJ1-2; d_call: NA; v_call: TRBV4-3; clone_size: few; cdr3_nt: TGCGCCAGCAGCCAAGGGGAGTTCTATGGCTACACCTTC; cdr3_aa: CASSQGEFYGYTF
j_call: TRBJ2-1; d_call: TRBD1; v_call: TRBV28; clone_size: few; cdr3_nt: TGTGCCAGCAGTTTAAGTGGGACAGGGACCAATGAGCAGTTCTTC; cdr3_aa: CASSLSGTGTNEQFF
j_call: TRBJ1-5; d_call: NA; v_call: TRBV19; clone_size: few; cdr3_nt: TGTGCCAGTAGTATGGCAAGCAATCAGCCCCAGCATTTT; cdr3_aa: CASSMASNQPQHF
j_call: TRBJ1-4; d_call: TRBD1; v_call: TRBV7-2; clone_size: few; cdr3_nt: TGTGCCAGCAGCCGGGACAGGGGAGATGAAAAACTGTTTTTT; cdr3_aa: CASSRDRGDEKLFF
j_call: TRBJ2-7; d_call: NA; v_call: TRBV9; clone_size: NA; cdr3_nt: TGTGCCAGCAGCGTAGCAACAGGAAGTGCCTACGAGCAGTACTTC; cdr3_aa: CASSVATGSAYEQYF
j_call: TRBJ1-2; d_call: NA; v_call: TRBV29-1; clone_size: few; cdr3_nt: TGCAGCGTGTACAATCGGGATAACTATGGCTACACCTTC; cdr3_aa: CSVYNRDNYGYTF
j_call: TRBJ1-2; d_call: TRBD1; v_call: TRBV29-1; clone_size: few; cdr3_nt: TGCAGTACTCACGCGGACAGGAACTATGGCTACACCTTC; cdr3_aa: CSTHADRNYGYTF
j_call: TRBJ1-1; d_call: NA; v_call: TRBV7-9; clone_size: few; cdr3_nt: TGTGCCAGCAGCAAGGAAGGAAGGCGCGCCTCCGAAGCTTTCTTT; cdr3_aa: CASSKEGRRASEAFF
j_call: TRBJ2-2; d_call: TRBD1; v_call: TRBV2; clone_size: few; cdr3_nt: TGTGCCAGCAGTGTGGCGGGGACAGGGAACGCCGGGGAGCTGTTTTTT; cdr3_aa: CASSVAGTGNAGELFF
j_call: TRBJ1-1; d_call: NA; v_call: TRBV4-2; clone_size: few; cdr3_nt: TGTGCCAGCAGCCAACCAGACAGGCGCACTGAAGCTTTCTTT; cdr3_aa: CASSQPDRRTEAFF
j_call: TRBJ1-1; d_call: TRBD1; v_call: TRBV5-6; clone_size: NA; cdr3_nt: TGTGCCAGCAGCTGGGGGACAGGTGAAGCTTTCTTT; cdr3_aa: CASSWGTGEAFF
j_call: TRBJ2-7; d_call: TRBD1; v_call: TRBV7-6; clone_size: few; cdr3_nt: TGTGCCAGCAGTCGTGACAGGGACTACGAGCAGTACTTC; cdr3_aa: CASSRDRDYEQYF
j_call: TRBJ2-1; d_call: NA; v_call: TRBV7-8; clone_size: NA; cdr3_nt: TGTGCCAGCTGGGGGGCCAGGGGGTTCGGTGAGCAGTTCTTC; cdr3_aa: CASWGARGFGEQFF
j_call: TRBJ2-3; d_call: NA; v_call: TRBV27; clone_size: NA; cdr3_nt: TGTGCCAGCAGTTTTACTGAACGCACAGATACGCAGTATTTT; cdr3_aa: CASSFTERTDTQYF
j_call: TRBJ1-6; d_call: NA; v_call: TRBV28; clone_size: NA; cdr3_nt: TGTGCCAGCAGTTTGAACAGCCCGGAGGGCGCCCTCCACTTT; cdr3_aa: CASSLNSPEGALHF
j_call: TRBJ2-1; d_call: NA; v_call: TRBV14; clone_size: few; cdr3_nt: TGTGCCAGCAGCCAAGATCCGGCCAGCTCCTACAATGAGCAGTTCTTC; cdr3_aa: CASSQDPASSYNEQFF
j_call: TRBJ1-6; d_call: NA; v_call: TRBV4-1; clone_size: NA; cdr3_nt: TGCGCCAGCAGCCTCCACTCGGGACCGACGATACTGGATAATTCACCCCTCCACTTT; cdr3_aa: CASSLHSGPTILDNSPLHF
j_call: TRBJ1-2; d_call: TRBD1; v_call: TRBV7-9; clone_size: NA; cdr3_nt: TGTGCCAGCAGCCACATACAGGGGGCGCTCGGCTACACCTTC; cdr3_aa: CASSHIQGALGYTF
j_call: TRBJ2-1; d_call: NA; v_call: TRBV6-1; clone_size: NA; cdr3_nt: TGTGCCAGCAGTGAGTTCGGCGGAGCACGCTCCTACAATGAGCAGTTCTTC; cdr3_aa: CASSEFGGARSYNEQFF
j_call: TRBJ2-3; d_call: NA; v_call: TRBV6-6; clone_size: NA; cdr3_nt: TGTGCCAGCAGGCCAGTCACAGATACGCAGTATTTT; cdr3_aa: CASRPVTDTQYF
j_call: TRBJ1-6; d_call: TRBD1; v_call: TRBV6-4; clone_size: few; cdr3_nt: TGTGCCAGCAGGGGGGGGACAGGGAATTCACCCCTCCACTTT; cdr3_aa: CASRGGTGNSPLHF
j_call: TRBJ2-1; d_call: NA; v_call: TRBV2; clone_size: few; cdr3_nt: TGTGCCAGCAGTGTGGAAGGGGTAGGTGAGCAGTTCTTC; cdr3_aa: CASSVEGVGEQFF
j_call: TRBJ2-1; d_call: TRBD2; v_call: TRBV7-2; clone_size: NA; cdr3_nt: TGTGCCAGCAGCTCCTCTCTAGCGGGGGGCTCCTACAATGAGCAGTTCTTC; cdr3_aa: CASSSSLAGGSYNEQFF
j_call: TRBJ1-2; d_call: TRBD1; v_call: TRBV5-4; clone_size: few; cdr3_nt: TGTGCCAGCAGCTTGGTGGACAGGAACTATGGCTACACCTTC; cdr3_aa: CASSLVDRNYGYTF
j_call: TRBJ2-7; d_call: NA; v_call: TRBV4-2; clone_size: NA; cdr3_nt: TGTGCCAGCAGCCAAGAACCGACGGGACACCACGAGCAGTACTTC; cdr3_aa: CASSQEPTGHHEQYF
j_call: TRBJ2-5; d_call: TRBD2; v_call: TRBV30; clone_size: many; cdr3_nt: TGTGCCCGCGGGACTAGCCAGACCCAGTACTTC; cdr3_aa: CARGTSQTQYF
j_call: TRBJ2-1; d_call: TRBD2; v_call: TRBV2; clone_size: NA; cdr3_nt: TGTGCCAGCAGATCGGGGGGCAATGAGCAGTTCTTC; cdr3_aa: CASRSGGNEQFF
j_call: TRBJ2-1; d_call: TRBD1; v_call: TRBV4-2; clone_size: NA; cdr3_nt: TGTGCCAGCAGCGAAGAAACAGGGGTGACTAAGGAGCAGTTCTTC; cdr3_aa: CASSEETGVTKEQFF
j_call: TRBJ1-4; d_call: NA; v_call: TRBV18; clone_size: NA; cdr3_nt: TGTGCCAGCTCACTTCGGGCCGATGCAACTAATGAAAAACTGTTTTTT; cdr3_aa: CASSLRADATNEKLFF
j_call: TRBJ2-3; d_call: NA; v_call: TRBV9; clone_size: NA; cdr3_nt: TGTGCCAGCAGCCCGAGGGGATCAGAGACAGAGGCACAGAATACGCAGTATTTT; cdr3_aa: CASSPRGSETEAQNTQYF
j_call: TRBJ1-2; d_call: TRBD1; v_call: TRBV13; clone_size: few; cdr3_nt: TGTGCCAGCAGCTTACTCCCCCGGACAGGCCACTATGGCTACACCTTC; cdr3_aa: CASSLLPRTGHYGYTF
j_call: TRBJ2-5; d_call: NA; v_call: TRBV7-9; clone_size: few; cdr3_nt: TGTGCCAGCAGCTTCCGGGGGCAAGAGACCCAGTACTTC; cdr3_aa: CASSFRGQETQYF
j_call: TRBJ1-6; d_call: NA; v_call: TRBV6-5; clone_size: few; cdr3_nt: TGTGCCAGCACCCCCGGGACATACGAATCACCCCTCCACTTT; cdr3_aa: CASTPGTYESPLHF
j_call: TRBJ2-3; d_call: NA; v_call: TRBV9; clone_size: NA; cdr3_nt: TGTGCCAGCAGCGTAGCGGGTACGGATACGCAGTATTTT; cdr3_aa: CASSVAGTDTQYF
j_call: TRBJ2-2; d_call: NA; v_call: TRBV7-6; clone_size: few; cdr3_nt: TGTGCCAGCAGCTCGGATCGGGCCCGTCGGATTGCCGGGGAGCTGTTTTTT; cdr3_aa: CASSSDRARRIAGELFF
j_call: TRBJ1-5; d_call: NA; v_call: TRBV6-5; clone_size: few; cdr3_nt: TGTGCCAGCAGTTTTGCGGGACGACATCAGCCCCAGCATTTT; cdr3_aa: CASSFAGRHQPQHF